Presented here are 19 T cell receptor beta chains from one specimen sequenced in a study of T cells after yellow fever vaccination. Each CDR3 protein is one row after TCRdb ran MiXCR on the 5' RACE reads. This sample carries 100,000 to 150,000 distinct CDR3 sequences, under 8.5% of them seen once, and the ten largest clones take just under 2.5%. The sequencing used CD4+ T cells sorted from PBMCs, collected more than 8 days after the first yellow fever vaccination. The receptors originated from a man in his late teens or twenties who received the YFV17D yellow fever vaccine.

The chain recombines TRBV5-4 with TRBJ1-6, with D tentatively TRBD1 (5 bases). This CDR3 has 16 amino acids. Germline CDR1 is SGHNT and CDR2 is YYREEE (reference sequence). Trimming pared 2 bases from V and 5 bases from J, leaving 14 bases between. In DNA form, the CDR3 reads TGTGCCAGCAGCTTATTTGGGGCCCGGAATAATTCACCCCTCCACTTT. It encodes CASSLFGARNNSPLHF.

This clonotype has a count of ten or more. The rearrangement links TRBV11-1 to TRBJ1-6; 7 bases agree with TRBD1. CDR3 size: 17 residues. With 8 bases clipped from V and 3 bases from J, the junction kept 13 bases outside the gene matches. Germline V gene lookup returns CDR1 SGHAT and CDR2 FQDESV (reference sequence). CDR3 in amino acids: CASRRPTGADYNSPLHF. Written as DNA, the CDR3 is TGTGCCAGCCGCCGCCCCACAGGGGCCGACTATAATTCACCCCTCCACTTT.

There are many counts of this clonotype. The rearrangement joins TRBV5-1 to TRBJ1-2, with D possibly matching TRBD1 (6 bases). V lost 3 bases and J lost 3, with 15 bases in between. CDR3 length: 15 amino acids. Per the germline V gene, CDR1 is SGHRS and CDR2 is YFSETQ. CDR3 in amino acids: CASSSAGGADYGYTF. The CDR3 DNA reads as TGCGCCAGCAGCTCTGCGGGGGGCGCTGACTATGGCTACACCTTC.

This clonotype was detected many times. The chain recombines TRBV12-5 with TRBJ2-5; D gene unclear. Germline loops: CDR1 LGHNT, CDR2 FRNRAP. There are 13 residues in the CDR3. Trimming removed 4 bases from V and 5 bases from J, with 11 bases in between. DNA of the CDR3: TGTGCTAGTGGTTCCTGGACGACGGAGACCCAGTACTTC. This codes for CASGSWTTETQYF.

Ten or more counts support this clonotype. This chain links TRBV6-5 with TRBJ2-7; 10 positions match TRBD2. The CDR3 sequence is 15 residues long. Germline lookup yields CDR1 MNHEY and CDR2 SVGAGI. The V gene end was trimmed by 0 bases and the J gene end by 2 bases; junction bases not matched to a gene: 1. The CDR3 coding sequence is TGTGCCAGCAGTTACTCTACTAGCGGGGCCTACGAGCAGTACGTC. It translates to CASSYSTSGAYEQYV.

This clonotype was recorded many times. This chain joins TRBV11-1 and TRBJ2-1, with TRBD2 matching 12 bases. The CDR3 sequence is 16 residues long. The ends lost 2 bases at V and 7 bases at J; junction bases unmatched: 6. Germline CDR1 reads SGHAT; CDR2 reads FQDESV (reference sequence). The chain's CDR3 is CASSLRLAGGNNEQFF. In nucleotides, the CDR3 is TGTGCCAGCAGCTTAAGGCTAGCGGGGGGGAATAATGAGCAGTTCTTC. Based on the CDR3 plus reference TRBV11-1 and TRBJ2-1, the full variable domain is EAEVAQSPRYKITEKSQAVAFWCDPISGHATLYWYRQILGQGPELLVQFQDESVVDDSQLPKDRFSAERLKGVDSTLKIQPAELGDSAMYLCASSLRLAGGNNEQFFGPGTRLTVL.

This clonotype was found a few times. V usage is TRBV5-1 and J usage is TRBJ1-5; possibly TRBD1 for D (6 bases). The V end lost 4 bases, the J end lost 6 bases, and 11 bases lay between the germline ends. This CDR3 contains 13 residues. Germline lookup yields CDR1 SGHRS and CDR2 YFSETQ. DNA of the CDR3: TGCGCCAGCAGCCCAGGGGTTTCTCAGCCCCAGCATTTT. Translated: CASSPGVSQPQHF.

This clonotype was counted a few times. The CDR3 DNA reads TGTGCCAGCAGCTTGGGACAGGGAGCCGGGGCCAACGTCCTGACTTTC. Encoded protein: CASSLGQGAGANVLTF. The J gene is TRBJ2-6, the V gene TRBV7-8; 9 bases map to TRBD1. The CDR3 has 16 amino acids. V was pared by 3 bases and J by 4 bases, with 4 bases of the junction left unmatched. CDR1 and CDR2 (germline): SGHVS, FQNEAQ. Supplemented by reference TRBV7-8 and TRBJ2-6, the full variable domain reads GAGVSQSPRYKVAKRGQDVALRCDPISGHVSLFWYQQALGQGPEFLTYFQNEAQLDKSGLPSDRFFAERPEGSVSTLKIQRTQQEDSAVYLCASSLGQGAGANVLTFGAGSRLTVL.

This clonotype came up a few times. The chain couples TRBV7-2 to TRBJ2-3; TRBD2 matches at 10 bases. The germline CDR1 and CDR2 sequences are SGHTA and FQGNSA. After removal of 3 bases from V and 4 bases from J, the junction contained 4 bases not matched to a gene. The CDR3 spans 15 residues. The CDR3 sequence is CASSFLAGEADTQYF. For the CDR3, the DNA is TGTGCCAGCAGCTTTCTAGCGGGGGAGGCAGATACGCAGTATTTT.

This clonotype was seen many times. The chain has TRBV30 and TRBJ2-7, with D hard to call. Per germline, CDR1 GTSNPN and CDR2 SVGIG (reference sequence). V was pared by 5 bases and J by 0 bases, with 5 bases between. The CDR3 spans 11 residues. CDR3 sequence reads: CAWATSYEQYF. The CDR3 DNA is TGTGCCTGGGCCACCTCCTACGAGCAGTACTTC. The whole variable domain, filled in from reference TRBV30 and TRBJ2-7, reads SQTIHQWPATLVQPVGSPLSLECTVEGTSNPNLYWYRQAAGRGLQLLFYSVGIGQISSEVPQNLSASRPQDRQFILSSKKLLLSDSGFYLCAWATSYEQYFGPGTRLTVT.

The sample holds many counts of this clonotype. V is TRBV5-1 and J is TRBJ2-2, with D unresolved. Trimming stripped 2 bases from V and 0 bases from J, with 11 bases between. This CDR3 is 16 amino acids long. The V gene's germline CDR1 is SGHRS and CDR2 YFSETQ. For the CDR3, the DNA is TGCGCCAGCAGCTTTGGCGGCCTAACGAACACCGGGGAGCTGTTTTTT. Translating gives CASSFGGLTNTGELFF.

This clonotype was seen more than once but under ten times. The CDR3 sequence is CASSLDGRASSGANVLTF. The CDR3, as DNA: TGCGCCAGCAGCTTGGATGGCAGGGCAAGCTCTGGGGCCAACGTCCTGACTTTC. This rearrangement joins TRBV5-1 to TRBJ2-6, with D perhaps matching TRBD1 (5 bases). This CDR3 is built from 18 residues. Germline V gives CDR1 SGHRS, CDR2 YFSETQ. V was trimmed by 0 bases and J by 0 bases, leaving 13 bases between them.

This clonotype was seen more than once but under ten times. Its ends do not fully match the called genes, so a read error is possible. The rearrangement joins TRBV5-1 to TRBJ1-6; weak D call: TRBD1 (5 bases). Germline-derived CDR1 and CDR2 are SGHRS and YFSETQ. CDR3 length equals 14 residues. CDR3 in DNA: TGCGCCAGTAGCTTGGGGATTGGGGGTTCACCCCTCCACTTT. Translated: CASSLGIGGSPLHF.

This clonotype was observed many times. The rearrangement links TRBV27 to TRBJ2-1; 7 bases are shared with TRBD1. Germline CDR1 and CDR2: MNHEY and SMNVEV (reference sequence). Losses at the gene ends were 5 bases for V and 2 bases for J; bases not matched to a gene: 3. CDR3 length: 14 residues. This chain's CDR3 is CASSRDRPYNEQFF. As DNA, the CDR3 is TGTGCCAGCAGTCGGGACAGACCCTACAATGAGCAGTTCTTC.

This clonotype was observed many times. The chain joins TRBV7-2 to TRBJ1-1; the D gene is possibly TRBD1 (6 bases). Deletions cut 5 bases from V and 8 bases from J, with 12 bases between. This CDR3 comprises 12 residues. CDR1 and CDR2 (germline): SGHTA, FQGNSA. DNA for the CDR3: TGTGCCAGCAGCCAACACAGGGCAGAAGCTTTCTTT. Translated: CASSQHRAEAFF.

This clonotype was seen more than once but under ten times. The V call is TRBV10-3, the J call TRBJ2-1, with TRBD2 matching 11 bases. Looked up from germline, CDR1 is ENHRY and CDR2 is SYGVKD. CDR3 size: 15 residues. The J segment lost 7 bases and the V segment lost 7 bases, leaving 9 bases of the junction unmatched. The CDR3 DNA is TGTGCCATCAAGGATAGCGGGGGGGCGGGGAATGAGCAGTTCTTC. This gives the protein CAIKDSGGAGNEQFF.

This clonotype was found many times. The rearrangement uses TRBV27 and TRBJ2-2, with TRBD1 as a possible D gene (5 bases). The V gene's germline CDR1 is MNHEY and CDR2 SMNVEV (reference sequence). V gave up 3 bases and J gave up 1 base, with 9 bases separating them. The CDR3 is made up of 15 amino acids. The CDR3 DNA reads TGTGCCAGCAGTTTTAGGGGCAGGAACACCGGGGAGCTGTTTTTT. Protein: CASSFRGRNTGELFF.

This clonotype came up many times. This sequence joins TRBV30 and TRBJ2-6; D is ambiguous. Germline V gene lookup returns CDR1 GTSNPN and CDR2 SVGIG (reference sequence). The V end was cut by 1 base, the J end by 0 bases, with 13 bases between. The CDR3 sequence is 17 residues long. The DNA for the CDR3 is TGTGCCTGGAGTGAGTCCTTAATTACCTCTGGGGCCAACGTCCTGACTTTC. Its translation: CAWSESLITSGANVLTF.

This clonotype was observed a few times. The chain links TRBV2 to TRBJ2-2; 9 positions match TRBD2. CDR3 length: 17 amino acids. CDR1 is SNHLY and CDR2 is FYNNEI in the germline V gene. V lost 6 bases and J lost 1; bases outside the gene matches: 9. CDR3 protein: CASRTGTSLMNTGELFF. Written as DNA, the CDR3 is TGTGCCAGCAGAACCGGGACTAGCCTAATGAACACCGGGGAGCTGTTTTTT.